The 24 T cell receptor beta chains in this list originate from one sample, sequenced in a study of cytomegalovirus exposure and HLA in healthy donors. Only in-frame clones appear in the TCRdb table, and some are missing; sequencing was by immunoSEQ multiplex PCR. The data contain about 160,000 clones, approximately 96% of them singletons. Sequenced: PBMCs. All receptors derive from a woman younger than 30 in good health and CMV-seronegative.

V gene TRBV9 combines with J gene TRBJ1-5, with D perhaps TRBD1 (6 bases). Germline V gene data show CDR1 as SGDLS and CDR2 as YYNGEE. The V end was cut by 4 bases, the J end by 0 bases, with 17 bases between. The CDR3 sequence is 17 residues long. The CDR3 loop is CASSTQAPQGSNQPQHF. CDR3 bases: TGTGCCAGCAGCACCCAGGCCCCACAGGGTAGCAATCAGCCCCAGCATTTT.

The V and J genes are TRBV6-1 and TRBJ2-3; 7 nucleotides match TRBD1. CDR3 length: 14 amino acids. Germline-derived CDR1 and CDR2 are MNHNS and SASEGT. The trim removed 4 bases at V and 2 bases at J, leaving 3 bases unmatched. Here the CDR3 DNA reads TGTGCCAGCAGTGGACAGGGATCCACAGATACGCAGTATTTT. Its protein product is CASSGQGSTDTQYF.

V usage is TRBV29-1 and J usage is TRBJ2-7, with D possibly matching TRBD1 (9 bases). The germline CDR1 and CDR2 sequences are SQVTM and ANQGSEA. Trimming cost V 0 bases and J 2 bases, with 20 bases left between them. This CDR3 has 17 amino acids. CDR3 amino acids: CSVEDPGGTGNPYEQYF. DNA of the CDR3: TGCAGCGTTGAAGATCCGGGAGGGACAGGGAATCCCTACGAGCAGTACTTC.

This chain uses TRBV9 with TRBJ2-5; D is possibly TRBD1 (6 bases). V lost 4 bases, J lost 3 bases, and 10 bases lay in between. CDR1 and CDR2 (germline): SGDLS, YYNGEE. The CDR3 runs to 13 residues. This CDR3 reads CASSMTGEETQYF. In DNA form, the CDR3 reads TGTGCCAGCAGCATGACAGGAGAAGAGACCCAGTACTTC. Variable domain in full (rest from reference TRBV9 and TRBJ2-5): DSGVTQTPKHLITATGQRVTLRCSPRSGDLSVYWYQQSLDQGLQFLIQYYNGEERAKGNILERFSAQQFPDLHSELNLSSLELGDSALYFCASSMTGEETQYFGPGTRLLVL.

This chain joins TRBV21-1 and TRBJ1-2. TRBV21-1 is a documented pseudogene. The CDR3 is 13 amino acids. CDR3 protein: CASSKAREGGYTF. The CDR3 nucleotides read TGTGCCAGCAGCAAAGCCCGGGAGGGTGGCTACACCTTC.

The gene calls are TRBV7-2 and TRBJ2-5, with D perhaps TRBD1 (5 bases). CDR3 length equals 15 residues. Deletions cut 5 bases from V and 1 base from J, with 14 bases between. Germline loops: CDR1 SGHTA, CDR2 FQGNSA. The CDR3 here is CASSQGPFIQETQYF. In DNA form, the CDR3 reads TGTGCCAGCAGCCAGGGCCCCTTTATCCAAGAGACCCAGTACTTC.

J is TRBJ1-5 and V is TRBV7-8, with D possibly TRBD1 on 6 matching bases. The CDR3 contains 16 residues. Trimming left V 5 bases short and J 1 base short, with 15 bases between. CDR1 is SGHVS and CDR2 is FQNEAQ in the germline V gene. This CDR3 is CASSPDRMGSNQPQHF. In nucleotides, the CDR3 is TGTGCCAGCAGCCCCGACAGGATGGGGAGCAATCAGCCCCAGCATTTT.

J is TRBJ2-1 and V is TRBV2, with D perhaps TRBD1 (5 bases). V lost 5 bases and J 5 bases, leaving 10 bases between the germline ends. Germline CDR1 SNHLY, CDR2 FYNNEI. The length of the CDR3 is 13 residues. In DNA, the CDR3 is TGTGCCAGCAGTCTCAGGGTAGACAATGAGCAGTTCTTC. Translated: CASSLRVDNEQFF.

The chain couples TRBV4-2 to TRBJ1-2; TRBD1 agrees at 7 bases. The CDR3 contains 15 residues. The trim removed 1 base at V and 6 bases at J, leaving 8 bases unmatched. The germline gives CDR1 LGHNA, CDR2 YNFKEQ. The CDR3 bases are TGTGCCAGCAGCCAAGTGGGCAGGGGGATGGATGGCTACACCTTC. It codes for CASSQVGRGMDGYTF.

This clone appeared many times. The chain joins TRBV4-1 to TRBJ1-5, with 9 positions matching TRBD1. Per the germline V gene, CDR1 is MGHRA and CDR2 is YSYEKL. Trimming took 1 base from V and 1 from J; bases not matched to a gene: 2. The CDR3 covers 16 residues. The CDR3 DNA reads TGCGCCAGCAGCCAAGGACAGGGGGGCAGCAATCAGCCCCAGCATTTT. Translation gives CASSQGQGGSNQPQHF.

The chain combines TRBV11-2 with TRBJ1-2, with 7 bases matching TRBD1. CDR3 length: 13 residues. With 6 bases clipped from V and 6 bases from J, the junction kept 7 bases outside the gene matches. Germline-derived CDR1 and CDR2 are SGHAT and FQNNGV. The CDR3 loop reads CASSPDRADGYTF. The DNA of the CDR3 is TGTGCCAGCAGTCCCGACAGGGCAGATGGCTACACCTTC.

This chain connects TRBV5-1 to TRBJ1-2, with TRBD1 identical over 10 bases. The V gene end was trimmed by 0 bases and the J gene end by 6 bases; junction bases not matched to a gene: 2. The CDR3 has 14 amino acids. CDR1 is SGHRS, CDR2 YFSETQ, per germline. The CDR3 loop is CASSLEGTGDGYTF. For the CDR3, the DNA is TGCGCCAGCAGCTTGGAAGGGACAGGGGATGGCTACACCTTC.

The gene calls are TRBV5-1 and TRBJ2-2; TRBD1 matches 8 bases. Losses at the gene ends were 3 bases for V and 0 bases for J; bases not matched to a gene: 7. CDR3 length: 17 residues. Germline assignment: CDR1 SGHRS and CDR2 YFSETQ. CDR3 nucleotide sequence: TGCGCCAGCAGCTGGTCTCCGGGACAGGCGAACACCGGGGAGCTGTTTTTT. Translated: CASSWSPGQANTGELFF.

The CDR3 loop is CASSEATDRVGYTF. CDR3 sequence (DNA): TGTGCCAGCAGTGAAGCGACAGACAGGGTAGGCTACACCTTC. This chain connects TRBV6-1 to TRBJ1-2, with TRBD1 matching over 7 bases. Germline V gene data show CDR1 as MNHNS and CDR2 as SASEGT. CDR3 size: 14 residues. With 0 bases clipped from V and 8 bases from J, the junction kept 6 bases outside the gene matches.

The chain employs TRBV9 and TRBJ1-2; a possible D gene is TRBD1 (6 bases). V was pared by 4 bases and J by 2 bases, with 15 bases between. The CDR3 has 15 residues. Germline V CDR1 and CDR2: SGDLS, YYNGEE. This CDR3 is CASSPYREENYGYTF. The CDR3 DNA is TGTGCCAGCAGCCCGTACAGGGAAGAAAACTATGGCTACACCTTC. The variable domain in full, completed from reference TRBV9 and TRBJ1-2, reads DSGVTQTPKHLITATGQRVTLRCSPRSGDLSVYWYQQSLDQGLQFLIQYYNGEERAKGNILERFSAQQFPDLHSELNLSSLELGDSALYFCASSPYREENYGYTFGSGTRLTVV.

The chain recombines TRBV5-6 with TRBJ1-1, with D maybe TRBD1 (6 bases). Trimming cost V 5 bases and J 0 bases, with 17 bases left between them. The germline CDR1 and CDR2 sequences are SGHDT and YYEEEE. The CDR3 length is 16 residues. This CDR3 reads CASRVRGGAMNTEAFF. CDR3 nucleotide sequence: TGTGCCAGCAGAGTTAGGGGGGGGGCGATGAACACTGAAGCTTTCTTT.

The chain is built from TRBV7-9 and TRBJ1-3; TRBD1 agrees at 7 bases. V shed 5 bases, J shed 2 bases, and the junction held 3 bases outside the gene matches. The CDR3 has 14 amino acids. Germline V gives CDR1 SEHNR, CDR2 FQNEAQ (reference sequence). CDR3 protein: CASSRGGTGNTIYF. CDR3 bases: TGTGCCAGCAGCCGAGGGGGCACTGGAAACACCATATATTTT.

The chain uses TRBV7-8 and TRBJ2-7; tentative D call: TRBD2 (5 bases). V dropped 1 base and J dropped 3 bases, with 16 bases sitting between them. CDR1 is SGHVS and CDR2 is FQNEAQ in the germline V gene. CDR3 length equals 16 residues. DNA for the CDR3: TGTGCCAGCAGCTTAGGCGCAATGGAGAGCGGCTACGAGCAGTACTTC. Protein: CASSLGAMESGYEQYF.

For this clone: A junction boundary mismatches the germline segment, possibly from a read error. The chain couples TRBV5-1 to TRBJ2-1, with D perhaps matching TRBD2 (7 bases). Per the germline V gene, CDR1 is SGHRS and CDR2 is YFSETQ. This CDR3 has 14 residues. CDR3 region: CASSYPFEGGLPVF. Here the CDR3 DNA reads TGCGCCAGCAGCTACCCGTTTGAGGGGGGGCTCCCTGTCTTC.

The chain recombines TRBV2 with TRBJ1-5; TRBD1 matches at 9 bases. Per germline, CDR1 SNHLY and CDR2 FYNNEI. The CDR3 has 14 residues. The J segment lost 6 bases and the V segment lost 8 bases, leaving 8 bases of the junction unmatched. The CDR3 DNA is TGTGCCAGCCGGGACAGGGTAGTTGGTCAGCCCCAGCATTTT. The encoded protein is CASRDRVVGQPQHF.

The chain is built from TRBV2 and TRBJ2-1; D is perhaps TRBD2 (5 bases). V gave up 0 bases and J gave up 7 bases, with 13 bases separating them. This CDR3 region has 15 residues. Per germline, CDR1 SNHLY and CDR2 FYNNEI. CDR3 in amino acids: CASSEAPRGANEQFF. In nucleotides, the CDR3 is TGTGCCAGCAGTGAAGCCCCTCGGGGTGCTAATGAGCAGTTCTTC.

V and J are TRBV29-1 and TRBJ2-2; TRBD1 matches at 8 bases. CDR1 is SQVTM and CDR2 is ANQGSEA in the germline V gene. The J segment lost 7 bases and the V segment lost 4 bases, leaving 2 bases of the junction unmatched. The CDR3 extends over 12 amino acids. The CDR3 sequence: CSVVQGGGELFF. CDR3 in DNA: TGCAGCGTTGTACAGGGGGGCGGGGAGCTGTTTTTT.

The rearrangement joins TRBV30 to TRBJ2-3, with 9 bases matching TRBD1. CDR1 is GTSNPN and CDR2 is SVGIG in the germline V gene (reference sequence). With 3 bases clipped from V and 2 bases from J, the junction kept 9 bases outside the gene matches. The CDR3 runs 16 residues. The CDR3 here is CAWSTGTGSITDTQYF. CDR3 sequence (DNA): TGTGCCTGGAGCACCGGGACAGGGTCGATCACAGATACGCAGTATTTT.

The table lists this clone with a count of one. This chain links TRBV9 with TRBJ1-4; 8 bases match TRBD1. After removal of 0 bases from V and 8 bases from J, the junction contained 9 bases not matched to a gene. Germline V gene lookup returns CDR1 SGDLS and CDR2 YYNGEE. CDR3 length: 16 residues. Here the CDR3 DNA reads TGTGCCAGCAGCGTAGGAATCAGGGGGCAAGGGGAAAAACTGTTTTTT. Its protein product is CASSVGIRGQGEKLFF.